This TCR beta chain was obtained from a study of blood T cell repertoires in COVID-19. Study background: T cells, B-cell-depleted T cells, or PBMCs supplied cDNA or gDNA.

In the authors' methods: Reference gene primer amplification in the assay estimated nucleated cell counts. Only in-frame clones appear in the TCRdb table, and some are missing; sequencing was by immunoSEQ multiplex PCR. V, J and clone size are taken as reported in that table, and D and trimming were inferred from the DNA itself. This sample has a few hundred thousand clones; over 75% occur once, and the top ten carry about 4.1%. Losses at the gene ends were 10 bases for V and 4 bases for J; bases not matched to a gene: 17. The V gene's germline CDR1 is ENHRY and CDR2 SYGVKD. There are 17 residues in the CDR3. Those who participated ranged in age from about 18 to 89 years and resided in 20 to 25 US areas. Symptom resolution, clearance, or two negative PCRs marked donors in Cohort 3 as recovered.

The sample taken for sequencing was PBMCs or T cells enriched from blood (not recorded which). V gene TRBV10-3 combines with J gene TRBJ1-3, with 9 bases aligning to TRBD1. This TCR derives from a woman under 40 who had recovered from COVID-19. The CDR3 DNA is TGTGCCAGCCGGGACAGGGCTCTATTCGCGCCCGGAAACACCATATATTTT. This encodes CASRDRALFAPGNTIYF.